This TCR beta chain was identified in a study of blood T cell repertoires in COVID-19. The overall study: Acute and convalescent COVID-19 specimens originated in the United States, Italy and Spain.

Generated by immunoSEQ multiplex PCR, the TCRdb table keeps only in-frame clones and is missing some. Among a few hundred thousand clones, 75% to 85% were seen once, and the ten largest hold about 10%. This TCR derives from a man between 50 and 59 years old with active or convalescent COVID-19. Sample: peripheral blood.

The CDR3 reads CASSIHRDYEQYF. CDR3 nucleotides: TGTGCCAGCAGTATACACAGGGACTACGAGCAGTACTTC. The V and J genes are TRBV2 and TRBJ2-7; D may be TRBD1 (6 bases). V dropped 5 bases and J dropped 3 bases, with 11 bases sitting between them. The CDR3 is made up of 13 amino acids. Germline-derived CDR1 and CDR2 are SNHLY and FYNNEI.